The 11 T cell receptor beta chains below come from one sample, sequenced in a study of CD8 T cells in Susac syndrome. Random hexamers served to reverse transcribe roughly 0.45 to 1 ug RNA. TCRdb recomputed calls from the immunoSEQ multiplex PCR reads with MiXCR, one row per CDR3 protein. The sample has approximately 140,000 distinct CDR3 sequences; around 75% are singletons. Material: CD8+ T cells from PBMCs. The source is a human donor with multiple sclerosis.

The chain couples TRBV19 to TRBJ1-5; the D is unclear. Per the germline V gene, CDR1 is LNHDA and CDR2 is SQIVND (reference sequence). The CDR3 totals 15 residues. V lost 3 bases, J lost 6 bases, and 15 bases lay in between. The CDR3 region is CASSMDREGIQPQHF. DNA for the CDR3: TGTGCCAGTAGTATGGATAGGGAAGGAATTCAGCCCCAGCATTTT.

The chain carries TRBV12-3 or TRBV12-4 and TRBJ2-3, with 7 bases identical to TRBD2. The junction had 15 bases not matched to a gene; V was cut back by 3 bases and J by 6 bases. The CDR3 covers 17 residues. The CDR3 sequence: CASSFGSAGEFLDTQYF. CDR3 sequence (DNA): TGTGCCAGCAGTTTTGGTTCCGCGGGGGAGTTTCTGGATACGCAGTATTTT.

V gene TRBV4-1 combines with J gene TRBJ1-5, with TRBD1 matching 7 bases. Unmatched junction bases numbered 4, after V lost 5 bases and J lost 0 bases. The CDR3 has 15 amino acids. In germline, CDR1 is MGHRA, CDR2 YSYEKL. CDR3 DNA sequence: TGCGCCAGCAGCTTCAGACAGGGTAGCAATCAGCCCCAGCATTTT. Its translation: CASSFRQGSNQPQHF.

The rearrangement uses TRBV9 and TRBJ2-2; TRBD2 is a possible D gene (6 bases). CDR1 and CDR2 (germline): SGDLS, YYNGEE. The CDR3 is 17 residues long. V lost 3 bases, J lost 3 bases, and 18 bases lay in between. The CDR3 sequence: CASSGIRGRYDTGELFF. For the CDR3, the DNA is TGTGCCAGCAGCGGAATCCGGGGGAGGTACGACACCGGGGAGCTGTTTTTT.

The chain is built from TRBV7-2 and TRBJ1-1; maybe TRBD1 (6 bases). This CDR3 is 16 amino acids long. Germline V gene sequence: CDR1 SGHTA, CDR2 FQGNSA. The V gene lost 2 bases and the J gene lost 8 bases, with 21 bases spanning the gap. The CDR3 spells CASSLTPRRGWSEAFF. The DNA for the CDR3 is TGTGCCAGCAGCTTAACCCCGAGGAGGGGGTGGTCAGAAGCTTTCTTT.

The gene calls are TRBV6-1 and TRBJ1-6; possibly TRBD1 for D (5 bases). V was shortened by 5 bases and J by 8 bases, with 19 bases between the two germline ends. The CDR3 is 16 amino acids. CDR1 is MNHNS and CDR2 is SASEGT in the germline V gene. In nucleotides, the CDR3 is TGTGCCAGCAGTAATACTGGGGCTGGGGTTGATTCACCCCTCCACTTT. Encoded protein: CASSNTGAGVDSPLHF.

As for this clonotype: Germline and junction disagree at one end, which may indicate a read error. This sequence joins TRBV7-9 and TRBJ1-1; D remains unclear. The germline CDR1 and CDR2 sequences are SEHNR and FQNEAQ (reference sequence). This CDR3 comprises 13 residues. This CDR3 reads CVSSSGINTEAFF. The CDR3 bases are TGTGTCAGCAGCTCCGGGATTAACACTGAAGCTTTCTTT.

The CDR3 DNA is TGTGCCAGCAGCCCCCGGGACAGTTACACCGGGGAGCTGTTTTTT. This sequence encodes CASSPRDSYTGELFF. V and J are TRBV12-3 or TRBV12-4 and TRBJ2-2, with 7 bases that match TRBD1. This CDR3 is 15 amino acids long. J was trimmed by 3 bases and V by 6 bases; bases with no gene match: 7.

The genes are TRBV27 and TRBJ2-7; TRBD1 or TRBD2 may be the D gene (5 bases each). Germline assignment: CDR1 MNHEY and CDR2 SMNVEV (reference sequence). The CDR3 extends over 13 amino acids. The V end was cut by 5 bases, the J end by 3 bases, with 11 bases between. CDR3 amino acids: CASSAGAYYEQYF. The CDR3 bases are TGTGCCAGCAGTGCCGGGGCTTACTACGAGCAGTACTTC.

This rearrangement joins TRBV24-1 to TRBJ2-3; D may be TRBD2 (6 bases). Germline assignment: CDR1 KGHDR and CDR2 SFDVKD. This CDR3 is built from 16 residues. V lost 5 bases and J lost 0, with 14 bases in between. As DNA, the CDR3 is TGTGCCACCAGTGGACCAAACGGGGGTAGCACAGATACGCAGTATTTT. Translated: CATSGPNGGSTDTQYF.

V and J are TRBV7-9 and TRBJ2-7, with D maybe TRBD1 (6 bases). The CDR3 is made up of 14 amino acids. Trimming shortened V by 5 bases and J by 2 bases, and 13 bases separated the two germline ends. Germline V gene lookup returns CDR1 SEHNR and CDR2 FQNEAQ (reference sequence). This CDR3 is CASSPDSVTYEQYV. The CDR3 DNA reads TGTGCCAGCAGCCCGGACAGCGTAACCTACGAGCAGTACGTC.